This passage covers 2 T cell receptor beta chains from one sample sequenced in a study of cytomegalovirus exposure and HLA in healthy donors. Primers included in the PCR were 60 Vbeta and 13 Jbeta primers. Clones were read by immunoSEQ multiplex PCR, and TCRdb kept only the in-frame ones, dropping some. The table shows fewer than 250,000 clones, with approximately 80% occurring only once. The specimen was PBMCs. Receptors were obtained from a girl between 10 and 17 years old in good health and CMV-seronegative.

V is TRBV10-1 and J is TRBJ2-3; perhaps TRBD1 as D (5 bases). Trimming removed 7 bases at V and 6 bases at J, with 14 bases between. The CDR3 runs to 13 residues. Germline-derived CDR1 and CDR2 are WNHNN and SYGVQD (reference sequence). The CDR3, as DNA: TGCGCCAGCAAGTATTTTAAGGGGGATACGCAGTATTTT. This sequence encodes CASKYFKGDTQYF.

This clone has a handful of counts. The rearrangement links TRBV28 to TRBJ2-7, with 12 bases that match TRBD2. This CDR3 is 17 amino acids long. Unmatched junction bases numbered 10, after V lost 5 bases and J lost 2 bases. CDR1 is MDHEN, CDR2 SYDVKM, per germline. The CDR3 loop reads CASSPPELAGGTYEQYF. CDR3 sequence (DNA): TGTGCCAGCAGTCCCCCCGAACTAGCGGGGGGAACCTACGAGCAGTACTTC.